One TCR beta chain is described in this entry. With V trimmed by 10 bases and J by 4 bases, 14 bases remained unmatched. This CDR3 is 15 amino acids long. Germline lookup yields CDR1 MDHEN and CDR2 SYDVKM. These data originate in a study of shared clonotypes between healthy human individuals. The data were produced by immunoSEQ multiplex PCR, yet TCRdb's version contains in-frame clones alone and is incomplete. The sample includes 2 million to 3 million clones, roughly 93% of them seen just once. The sample comprised naive CD4+ T cells from PBMCs. Subset in this sample: CD45RA+ positively selected. The gene calls are TRBV28 and TRBJ1-2; 8 bases agree with TRBD1. This receptor was obtained from a man younger than 30 in good health. Some clones in this sample may be carry-over from other donors' samples. The CDR3: CATSTPGTGFYGYTF. The CDR3 nucleotides read TGTGCCACCTCGACCCCTGGGACAGGCTTCTATGGCTACACCTTC.